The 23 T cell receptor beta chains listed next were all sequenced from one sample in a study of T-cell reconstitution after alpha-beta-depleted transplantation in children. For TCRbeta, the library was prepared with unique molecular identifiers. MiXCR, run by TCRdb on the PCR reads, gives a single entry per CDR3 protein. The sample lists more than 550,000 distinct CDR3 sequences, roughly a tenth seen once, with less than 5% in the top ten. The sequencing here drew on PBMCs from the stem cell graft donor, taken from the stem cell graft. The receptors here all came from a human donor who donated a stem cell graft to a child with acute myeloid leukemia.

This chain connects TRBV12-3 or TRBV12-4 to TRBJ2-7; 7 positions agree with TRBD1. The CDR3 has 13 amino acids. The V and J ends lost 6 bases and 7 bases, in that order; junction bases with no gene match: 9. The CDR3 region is CASSNRGTGEQYF. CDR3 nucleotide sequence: TGTGCCAGCAGCAACAGGGGAACGGGTGAGCAGTACTTC.

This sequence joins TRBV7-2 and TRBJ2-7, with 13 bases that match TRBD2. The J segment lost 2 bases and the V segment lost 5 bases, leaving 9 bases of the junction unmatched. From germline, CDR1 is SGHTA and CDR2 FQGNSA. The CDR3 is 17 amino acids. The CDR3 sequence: CASSLTGLAGFTYEQYF. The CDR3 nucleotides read TGTGCCAGCAGCCTGACGGGACTAGCGGGGTTCACCTACGAGCAGTACTTC.

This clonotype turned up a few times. The CDR3 DNA reads as TGCGCCAGCAGCTTGGAGCAGGGCGCTCAGCCCCAGCATTTT. This codes for CASSLEQGAQPQHF. The chain recombines TRBV5-1 with TRBJ1-5; tentatively, D is TRBD1 (5 bases). The CDR3 extends over 14 amino acids. V was cut by 0 bases and J by 6 bases, with 10 bases left in between. Per germline, CDR1 SGHRS and CDR2 YFSETQ. The full variable domain, completed using reference TRBV5-1 and TRBJ1-5, is KAGVTQTPRYLIKTRGQQVTLSCSPISGHRSVSWYQQTPGQGLQFLFEYFSETQRNKGNFPGRFSGRQFSNSRSEMNVSTLELGDSALYLCASSLEQGAQPQHFGDGTRLSIL.

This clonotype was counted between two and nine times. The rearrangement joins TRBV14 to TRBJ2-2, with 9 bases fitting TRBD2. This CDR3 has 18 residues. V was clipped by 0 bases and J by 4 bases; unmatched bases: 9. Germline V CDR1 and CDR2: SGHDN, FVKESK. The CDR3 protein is CASSQDIAGVIGTGELFF. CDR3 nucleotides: TGTGCCAGCAGCCAAGATATAGCGGGAGTCATCGGCACCGGGGAGCTGTTTTTT.

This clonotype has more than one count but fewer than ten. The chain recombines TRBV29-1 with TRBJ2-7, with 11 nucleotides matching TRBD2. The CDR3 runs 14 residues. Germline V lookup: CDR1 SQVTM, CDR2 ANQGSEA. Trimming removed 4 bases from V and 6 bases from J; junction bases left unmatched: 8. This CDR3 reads CSVGLLAGDGEQYF. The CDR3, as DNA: TGCAGCGTTGGCTTACTAGCGGGAGATGGCGAGCAGTACTTC.

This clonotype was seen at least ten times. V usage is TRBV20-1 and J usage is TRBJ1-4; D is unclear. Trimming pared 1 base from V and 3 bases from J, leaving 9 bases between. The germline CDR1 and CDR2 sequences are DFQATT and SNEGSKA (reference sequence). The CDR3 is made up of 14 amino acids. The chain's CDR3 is CSARGLSSNEKLFF. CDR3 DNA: TGCAGTGCTAGAGGCCTTTCTTCTAATGAAAAACTGTTTTTT.

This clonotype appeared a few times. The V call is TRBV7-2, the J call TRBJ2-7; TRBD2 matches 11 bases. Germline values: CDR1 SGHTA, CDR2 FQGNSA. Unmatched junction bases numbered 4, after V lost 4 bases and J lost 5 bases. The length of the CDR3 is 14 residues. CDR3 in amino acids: CASSSTSGVNEQYF. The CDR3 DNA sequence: TGTGCCAGCAGCTCGACTAGCGGGGTTAACGAGCAGTACTTC. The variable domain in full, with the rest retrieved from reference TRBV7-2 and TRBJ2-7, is GAGVSQSPSNKVTEKGKDVELRCDPISGHTALYWYRQSLGQGLEFLIYFQGNSAPDKSGLPSDRFSAERTGGSVSTLTIQRTQQEDSAVYLCASSSTSGVNEQYFGPGTRLTVT.

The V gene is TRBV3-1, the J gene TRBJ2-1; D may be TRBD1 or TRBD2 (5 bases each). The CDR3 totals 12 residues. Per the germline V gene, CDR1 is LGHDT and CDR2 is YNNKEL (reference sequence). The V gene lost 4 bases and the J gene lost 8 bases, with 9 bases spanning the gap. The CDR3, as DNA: TGTGCCAGCAGCCTGGGGACGGATGAGCAGTTCTTC. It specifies CASSLGTDEQFF.

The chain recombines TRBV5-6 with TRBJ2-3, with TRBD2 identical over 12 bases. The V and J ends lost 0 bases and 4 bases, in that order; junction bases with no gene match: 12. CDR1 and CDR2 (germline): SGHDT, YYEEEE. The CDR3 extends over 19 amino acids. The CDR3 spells CASSLGLAGASHGADTQYF. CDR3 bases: TGTGCCAGCAGCTTGGGACTAGCGGGAGCTTCCCACGGGGCAGATACGCAGTATTTT.

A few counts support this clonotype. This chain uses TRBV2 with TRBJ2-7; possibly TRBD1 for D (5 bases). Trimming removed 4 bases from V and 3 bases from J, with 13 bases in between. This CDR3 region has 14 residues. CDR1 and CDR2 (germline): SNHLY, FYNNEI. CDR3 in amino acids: CASSVGRVHYEQYF. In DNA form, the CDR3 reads TGTGCCAGCAGTGTGGGCAGGGTTCACTACGAGCAGTACTTC.

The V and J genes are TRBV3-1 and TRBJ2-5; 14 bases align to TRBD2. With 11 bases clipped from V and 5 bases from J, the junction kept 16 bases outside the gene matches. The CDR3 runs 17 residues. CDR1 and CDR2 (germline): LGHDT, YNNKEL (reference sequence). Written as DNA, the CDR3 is TGTGCCTTCTGCCCCCTCTCTGGACTAGCGGGAGGTGAGACCCAGTACTTC. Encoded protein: CAFCPLSGLAGGETQYF.

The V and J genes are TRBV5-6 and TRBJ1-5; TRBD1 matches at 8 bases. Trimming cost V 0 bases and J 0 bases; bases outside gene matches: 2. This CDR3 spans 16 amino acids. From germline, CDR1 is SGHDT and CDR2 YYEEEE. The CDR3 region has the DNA TGTGCCAGCAGCTTGGGCAGGGGGCTTAGCAATCAGCCCCAGCATTTT. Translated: CASSLGRGLSNQPQHF.

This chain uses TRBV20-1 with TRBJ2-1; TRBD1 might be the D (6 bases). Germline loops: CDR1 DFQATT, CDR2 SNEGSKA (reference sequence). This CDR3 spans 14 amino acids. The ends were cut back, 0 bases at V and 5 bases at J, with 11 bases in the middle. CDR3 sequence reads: CSARDTGRDNEQFF. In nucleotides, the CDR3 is TGCAGTGCTAGAGACACAGGGCGCGACAATGAGCAGTTCTTC.

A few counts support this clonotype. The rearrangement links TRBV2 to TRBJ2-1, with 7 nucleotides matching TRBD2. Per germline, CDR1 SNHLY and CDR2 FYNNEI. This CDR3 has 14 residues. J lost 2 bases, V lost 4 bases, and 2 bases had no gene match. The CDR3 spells CASSASGTYNEQFF. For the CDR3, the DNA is TGTGCCAGCAGTGCTAGCGGAACCTACAATGAGCAGTTCTTC.

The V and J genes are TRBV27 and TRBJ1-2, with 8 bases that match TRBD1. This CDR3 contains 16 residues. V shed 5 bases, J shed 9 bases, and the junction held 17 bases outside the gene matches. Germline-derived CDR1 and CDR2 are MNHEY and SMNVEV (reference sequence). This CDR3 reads CASSTRPDRVMPSYTF. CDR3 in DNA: TGTGCCAGCAGTACGAGACCGGACAGGGTCATGCCCAGCTACACCTTC.

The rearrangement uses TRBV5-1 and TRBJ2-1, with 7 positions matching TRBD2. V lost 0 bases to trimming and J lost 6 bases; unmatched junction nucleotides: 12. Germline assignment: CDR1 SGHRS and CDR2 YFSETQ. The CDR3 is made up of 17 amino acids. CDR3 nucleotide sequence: TGCGCCAGCAGCTTGGCAGGCGTCGCGGGAGCGGTCAATGAGCAGTTCTTC. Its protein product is CASSLAGVAGAVNEQFF. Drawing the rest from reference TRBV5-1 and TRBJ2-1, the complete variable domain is KAGVTQTPRYLIKTRGQQVTLSCSPISGHRSVSWYQQTPGQGLQFLFEYFSETQRNKGNFPGRFSGRQFSNSRSEMNVSTLELGDSALYLCASSLAGVAGAVNEQFFGPGTRLTVL.

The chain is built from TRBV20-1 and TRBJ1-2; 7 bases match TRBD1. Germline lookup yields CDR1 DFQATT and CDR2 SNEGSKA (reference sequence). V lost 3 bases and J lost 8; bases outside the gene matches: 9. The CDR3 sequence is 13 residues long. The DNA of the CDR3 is TGCAGTGCTAGTCCGACAGGGCTCGGAGGCTACACCTTC. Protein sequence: CSASPTGLGGYTF.

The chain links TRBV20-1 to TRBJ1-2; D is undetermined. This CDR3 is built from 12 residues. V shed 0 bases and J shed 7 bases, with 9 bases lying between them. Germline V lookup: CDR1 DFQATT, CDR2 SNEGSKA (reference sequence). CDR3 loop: CSARDTKGGYTF. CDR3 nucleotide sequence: TGCAGTGCTAGAGATACTAAGGGTGGCTACACCTTC.

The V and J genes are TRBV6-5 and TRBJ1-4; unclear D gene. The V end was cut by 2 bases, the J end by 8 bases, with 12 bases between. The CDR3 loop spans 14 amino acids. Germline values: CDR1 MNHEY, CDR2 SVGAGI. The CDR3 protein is CASSYKGPREKLFF. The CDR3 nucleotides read TGTGCCAGCAGTTACAAGGGTCCCAGGGAAAAACTGTTTTTT.

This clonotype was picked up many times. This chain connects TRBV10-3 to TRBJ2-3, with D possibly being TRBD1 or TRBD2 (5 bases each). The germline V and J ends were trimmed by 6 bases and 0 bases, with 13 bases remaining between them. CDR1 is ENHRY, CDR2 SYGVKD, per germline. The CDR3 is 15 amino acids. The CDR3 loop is CAISGGDGSTDTQYF. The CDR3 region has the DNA TGTGCCATCAGCGGTGGGGACGGTAGCACAGATACGCAGTATTTT.

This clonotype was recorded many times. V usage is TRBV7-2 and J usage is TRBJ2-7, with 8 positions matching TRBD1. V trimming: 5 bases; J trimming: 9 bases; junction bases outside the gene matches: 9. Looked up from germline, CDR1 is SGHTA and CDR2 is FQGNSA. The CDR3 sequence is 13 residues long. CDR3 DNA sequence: TGTGCCAGCAGCAAGGACAGGGTAGGAAGGCAGTACTTC. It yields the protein CASSKDRVGRQYF.

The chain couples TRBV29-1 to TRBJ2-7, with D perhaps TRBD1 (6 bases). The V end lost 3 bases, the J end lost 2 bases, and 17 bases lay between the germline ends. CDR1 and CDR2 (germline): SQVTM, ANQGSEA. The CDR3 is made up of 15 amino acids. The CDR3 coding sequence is TGCAGCGTTGACCACGACGGGACACTACCCTACGAGCAGTACTTC. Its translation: CSVDHDGTLPYEQYF.

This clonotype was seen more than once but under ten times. CDR3 loop: CSARRRAYEQYF. The CDR3, as DNA: TGCAGTGCTAGGCGGCGAGCCTACGAGCAGTACTTC. V gene TRBV20-1 combines with J gene TRBJ2-7; no reliable D call. V lost 3 bases and J 2 bases, leaving 8 bases between the germline ends. The CDR3 consists of 12 residues. Germline CDR1 is DFQATT and CDR2 is SNEGSKA (reference sequence).